The present TCR beta chain was sequenced within a study of blood T cell repertoires in COVID-19. Study as a whole: T cells, B-cell-depleted T cells, or PBMCs supplied cDNA or gDNA.

Repertoires were generated with immunoSEQ multiplex PCR, while TCRdb's copy carries only in-frame clones and drops some. The sample holds a few hundred thousand clones, roughly four fifths seen once. There are a few counts of this clone. The CDR3 is 16 residues long. CDR1 is LGHDT and CDR2 is YNNKEL in the germline V gene (reference sequence). J gave up 5 bases and V 2 bases, and 8 bases lay outside the gene matches. J is TRBJ2-7 and V is TRBV3-1 (or the pseudogene TRBV3-2); 11 nucleotides agree with TRBD2. This clonotype originated in a man aged 45-65 years who had recovered from COVID-19. Sequenced input: PBMCs or T cells enriched from blood (not recorded which). The CDR3 DNA is TGTGCCAGCAGCCAACCCACTAGCGGGAGAGCGAACGAGCAGTACTTC. As protein: CASSQPTSGRANEQYF.